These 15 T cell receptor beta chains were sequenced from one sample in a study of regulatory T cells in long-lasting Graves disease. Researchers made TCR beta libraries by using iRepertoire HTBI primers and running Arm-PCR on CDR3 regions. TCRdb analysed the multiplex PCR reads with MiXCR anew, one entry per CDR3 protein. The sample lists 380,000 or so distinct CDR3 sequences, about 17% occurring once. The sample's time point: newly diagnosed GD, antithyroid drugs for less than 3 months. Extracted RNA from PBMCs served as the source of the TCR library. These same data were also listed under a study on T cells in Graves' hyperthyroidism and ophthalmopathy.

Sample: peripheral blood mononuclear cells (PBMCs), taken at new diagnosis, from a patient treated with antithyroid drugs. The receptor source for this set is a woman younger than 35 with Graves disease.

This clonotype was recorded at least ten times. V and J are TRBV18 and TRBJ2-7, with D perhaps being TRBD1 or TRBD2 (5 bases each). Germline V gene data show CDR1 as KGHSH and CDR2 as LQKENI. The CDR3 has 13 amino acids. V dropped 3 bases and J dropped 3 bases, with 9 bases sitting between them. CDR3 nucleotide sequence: TGTGCCAGCTCACCGTTGGGGGACTACGAGCAGTACTTC. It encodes CASSPLGDYEQYF.

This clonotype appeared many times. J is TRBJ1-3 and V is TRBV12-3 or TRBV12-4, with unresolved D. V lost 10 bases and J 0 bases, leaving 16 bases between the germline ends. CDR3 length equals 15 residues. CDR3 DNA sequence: TGTGCCACAACACGGACGCCAGCCTCTGGAAACACCATATATTTT. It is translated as CATTRTPASGNTIYF.

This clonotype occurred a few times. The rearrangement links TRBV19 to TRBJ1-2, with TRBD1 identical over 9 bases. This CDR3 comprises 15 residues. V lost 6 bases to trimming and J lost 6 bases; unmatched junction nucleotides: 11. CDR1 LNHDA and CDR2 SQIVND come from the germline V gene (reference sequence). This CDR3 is CASRTMDRGRDGYTF. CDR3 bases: TGTGCCAGTAGGACGATGGACAGGGGAAGGGATGGCTACACCTTC. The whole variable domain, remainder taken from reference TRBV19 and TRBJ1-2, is DGGITQSPKYLFRKEGQNVTLSCEQNLNHDAMYWYRQDPGQGLRLIYYSQIVNDFQKGDIAEGYSVSREKKESFPLTVTSAQKNPTAFYLCASRTMDRGRDGYTFGSGTRLTVV.

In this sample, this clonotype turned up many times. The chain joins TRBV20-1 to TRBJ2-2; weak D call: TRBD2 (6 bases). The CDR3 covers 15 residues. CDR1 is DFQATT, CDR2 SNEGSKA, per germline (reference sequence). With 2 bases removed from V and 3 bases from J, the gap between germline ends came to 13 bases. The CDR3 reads CSARLAGTDTGELFF. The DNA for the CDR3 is TGCAGTGCTAGACTGGCGGGGACGGACACCGGGGAGCTGTTTTTT.

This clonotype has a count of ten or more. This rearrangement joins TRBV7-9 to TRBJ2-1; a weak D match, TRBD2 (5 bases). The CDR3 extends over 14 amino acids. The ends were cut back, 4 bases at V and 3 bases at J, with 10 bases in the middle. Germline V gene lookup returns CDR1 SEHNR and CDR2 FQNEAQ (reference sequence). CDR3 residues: CASSSIGSYNEQFF. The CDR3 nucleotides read TGTGCCAGCAGCTCAATTGGGAGCTACAATGAGCAGTTCTTC.

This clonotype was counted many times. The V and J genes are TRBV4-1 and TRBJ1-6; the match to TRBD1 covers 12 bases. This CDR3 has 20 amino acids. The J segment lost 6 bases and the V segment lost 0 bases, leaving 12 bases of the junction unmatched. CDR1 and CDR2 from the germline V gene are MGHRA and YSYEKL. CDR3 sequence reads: CASSQDGTTGQGAINSPLHF. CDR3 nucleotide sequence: TGCGCCAGCAGCCAAGATGGCACCACGGGACAGGGGGCCATTAATTCACCCCTCCACTTT.

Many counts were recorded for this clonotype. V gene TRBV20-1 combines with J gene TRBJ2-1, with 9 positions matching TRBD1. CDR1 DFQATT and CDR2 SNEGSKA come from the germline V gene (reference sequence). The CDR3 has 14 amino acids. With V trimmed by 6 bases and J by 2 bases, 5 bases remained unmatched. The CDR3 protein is CSARGTGPYNEQFF. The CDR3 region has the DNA TGCAGTGCGCGCGGGACAGGGCCCTACAATGAGCAGTTCTTC.

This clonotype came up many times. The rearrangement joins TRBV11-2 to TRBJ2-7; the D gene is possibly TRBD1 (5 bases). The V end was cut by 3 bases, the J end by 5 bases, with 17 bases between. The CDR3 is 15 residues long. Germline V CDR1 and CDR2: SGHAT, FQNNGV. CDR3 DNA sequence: TGTGCCAGCAGCTTTACGGACACTTCCCCTCACGAGCAGTACTTC. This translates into CASSFTDTSPHEQYF.

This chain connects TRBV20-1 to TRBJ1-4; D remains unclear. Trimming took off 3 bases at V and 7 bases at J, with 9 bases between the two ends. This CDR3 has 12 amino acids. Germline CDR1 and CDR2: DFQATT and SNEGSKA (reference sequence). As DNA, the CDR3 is TGCAGTGCTAGTAGTTGGGGTGAAAAACTGTTTTTT. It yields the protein CSASSWGEKLFF.

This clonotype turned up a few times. The CDR3 sequence: CASSDRGSGETQYF. CDR3 coding DNA: TGCGCCAGCAGCGATCGGGGGTCAGGGGAGACCCAGTACTTC. This chain uses TRBV5-1 with TRBJ2-5, with D possibly being TRBD2 (6 bases). The CDR3 is made up of 14 amino acids. V lost 4 bases, J lost 5 bases, and 15 bases lay in between. Germline V gives CDR1 SGHRS, CDR2 YFSETQ. Using reference TRBV5-1 and TRBJ2-5 for the parts outside the CDR3, the full variable domain is KAGVTQTPRYLIKTRGQQVTLSCSPISGHRSVSWYQQTPGQGLQFLFEYFSETQRNKGNFPGRFSGRQFSNSRSEMNVSTLELGDSALYLCASSDRGSGETQYFGPGTRLLVL.

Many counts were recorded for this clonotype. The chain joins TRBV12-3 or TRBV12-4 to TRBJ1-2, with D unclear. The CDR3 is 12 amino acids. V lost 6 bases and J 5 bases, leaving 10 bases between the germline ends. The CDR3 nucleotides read TGTGCCAGCAGCCGGGAGACGTATGGCTACACCTTC. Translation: CASSRETYGYTF.

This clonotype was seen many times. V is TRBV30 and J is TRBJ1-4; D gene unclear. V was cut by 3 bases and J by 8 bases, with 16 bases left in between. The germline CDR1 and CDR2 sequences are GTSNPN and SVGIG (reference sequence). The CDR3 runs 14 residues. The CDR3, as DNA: TGTGCCTGGAGCAGAGATCCTGGGGTCGAAAAACTGTTTTTT. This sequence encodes CAWSRDPGVEKLFF.

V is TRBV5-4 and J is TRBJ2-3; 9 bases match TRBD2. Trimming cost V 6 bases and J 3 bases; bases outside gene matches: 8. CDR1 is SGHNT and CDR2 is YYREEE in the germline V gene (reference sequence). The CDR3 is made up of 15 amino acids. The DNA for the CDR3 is TGTGCCAGCATCGGTGGAGCGGGAGGAACAGATACGCAGTATTTT. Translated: CASIGGAGGTDTQYF.

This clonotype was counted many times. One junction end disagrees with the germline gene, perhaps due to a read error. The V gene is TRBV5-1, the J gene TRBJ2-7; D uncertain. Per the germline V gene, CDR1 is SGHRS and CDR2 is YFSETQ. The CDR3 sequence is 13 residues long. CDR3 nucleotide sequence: TGTGCCAGCAGCTTGGCTGGGGAATACGAGCAGTACTTC. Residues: CASSLAGEYEQYF.

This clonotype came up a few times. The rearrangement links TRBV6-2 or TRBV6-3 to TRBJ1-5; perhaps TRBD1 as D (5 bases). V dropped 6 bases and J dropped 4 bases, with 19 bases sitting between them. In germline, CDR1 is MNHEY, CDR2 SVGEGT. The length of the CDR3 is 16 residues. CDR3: CASRKTDLGGNQPQHF. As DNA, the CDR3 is TGTGCCAGCAGAAAGACTGACCTGGGGGGTAATCAGCCCCAGCATTTT.